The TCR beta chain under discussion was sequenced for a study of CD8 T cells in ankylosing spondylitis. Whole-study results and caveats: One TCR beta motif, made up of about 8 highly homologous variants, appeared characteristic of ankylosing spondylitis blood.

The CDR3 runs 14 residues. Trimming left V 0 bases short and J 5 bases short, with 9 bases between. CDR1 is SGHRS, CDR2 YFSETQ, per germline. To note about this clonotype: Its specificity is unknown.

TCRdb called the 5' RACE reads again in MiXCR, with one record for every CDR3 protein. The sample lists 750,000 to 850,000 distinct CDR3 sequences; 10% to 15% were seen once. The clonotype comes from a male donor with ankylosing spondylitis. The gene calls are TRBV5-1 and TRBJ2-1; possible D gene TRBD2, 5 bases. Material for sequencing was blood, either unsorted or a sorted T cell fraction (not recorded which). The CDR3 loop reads CASSLVGRDNEQFF. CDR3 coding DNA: TGCGCCAGCAGCTTGGTCGGGCGGGACAATGAGCAGTTCTTC. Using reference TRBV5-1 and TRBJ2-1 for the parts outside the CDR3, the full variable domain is KAGVTQTPRYLIKTRGQQVTLSCSPISGHRSVSWYQQTPGQGLQFLFEYFSETQRNKGNFPGRFSGRQFSNSRSEMNVSTLELGDSALYLCASSLVGRDNEQFFGPGTRLTVL.